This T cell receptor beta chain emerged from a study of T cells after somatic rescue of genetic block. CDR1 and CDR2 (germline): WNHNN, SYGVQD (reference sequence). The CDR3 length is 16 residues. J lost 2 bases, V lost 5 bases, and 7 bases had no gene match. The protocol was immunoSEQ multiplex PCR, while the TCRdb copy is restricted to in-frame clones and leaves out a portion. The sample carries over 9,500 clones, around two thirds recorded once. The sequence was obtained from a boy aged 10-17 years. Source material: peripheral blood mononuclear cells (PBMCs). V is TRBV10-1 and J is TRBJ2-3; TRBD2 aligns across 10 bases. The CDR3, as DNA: TGCGCCAGCAGTCCCGGGACTAGCGTTTTCACAGATACGCAGTATTTT. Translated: CASSPGTSVFTDTQYF.